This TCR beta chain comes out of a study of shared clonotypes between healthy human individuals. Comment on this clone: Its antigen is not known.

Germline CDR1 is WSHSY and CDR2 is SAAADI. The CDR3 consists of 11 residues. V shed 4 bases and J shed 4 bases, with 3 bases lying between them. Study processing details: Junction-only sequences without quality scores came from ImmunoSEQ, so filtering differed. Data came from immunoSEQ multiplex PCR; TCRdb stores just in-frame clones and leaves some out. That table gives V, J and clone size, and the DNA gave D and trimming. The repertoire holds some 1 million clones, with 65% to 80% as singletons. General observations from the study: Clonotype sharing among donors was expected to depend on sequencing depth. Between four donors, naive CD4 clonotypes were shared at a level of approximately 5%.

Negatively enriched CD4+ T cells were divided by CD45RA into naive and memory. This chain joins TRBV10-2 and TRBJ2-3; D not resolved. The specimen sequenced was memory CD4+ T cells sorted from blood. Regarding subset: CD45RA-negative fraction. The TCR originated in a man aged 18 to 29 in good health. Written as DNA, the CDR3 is TGCGCCAGCAGTGGGTCAGATACGCAGTATTTT. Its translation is CASSGSDTQYF.